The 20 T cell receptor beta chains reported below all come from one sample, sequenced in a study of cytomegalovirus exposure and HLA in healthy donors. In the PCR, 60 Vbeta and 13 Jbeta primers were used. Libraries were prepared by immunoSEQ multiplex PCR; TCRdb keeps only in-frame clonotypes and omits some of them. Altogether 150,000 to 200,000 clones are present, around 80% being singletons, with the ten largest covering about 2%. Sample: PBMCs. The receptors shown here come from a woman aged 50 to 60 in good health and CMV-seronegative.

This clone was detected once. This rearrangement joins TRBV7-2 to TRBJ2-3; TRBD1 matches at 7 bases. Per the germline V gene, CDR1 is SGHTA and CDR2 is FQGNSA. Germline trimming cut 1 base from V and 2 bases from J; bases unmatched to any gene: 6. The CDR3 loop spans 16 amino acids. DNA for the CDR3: TGTGCCAGCAGCTTAGGACAGGGACCACACACAGATACGCAGTATTTT. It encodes CASSLGQGPHTDTQYF.

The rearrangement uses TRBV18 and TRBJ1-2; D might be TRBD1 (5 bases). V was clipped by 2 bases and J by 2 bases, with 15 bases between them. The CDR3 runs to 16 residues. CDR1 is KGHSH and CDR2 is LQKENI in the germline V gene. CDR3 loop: CASSPRGGDANYGYTF. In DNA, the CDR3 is TGTGCCAGCTCACCAAGGGGAGGGGACGCGAACTATGGCTACACCTTC.

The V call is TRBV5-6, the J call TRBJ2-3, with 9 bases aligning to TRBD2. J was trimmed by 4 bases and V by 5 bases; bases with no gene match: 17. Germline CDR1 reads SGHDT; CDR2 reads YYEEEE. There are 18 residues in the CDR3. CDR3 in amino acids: CASRERPSGGLVADTQYF. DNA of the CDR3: TGTGCCAGCAGGGAAAGGCCCAGCGGGGGGCTGGTAGCAGATACGCAGTATTTT.

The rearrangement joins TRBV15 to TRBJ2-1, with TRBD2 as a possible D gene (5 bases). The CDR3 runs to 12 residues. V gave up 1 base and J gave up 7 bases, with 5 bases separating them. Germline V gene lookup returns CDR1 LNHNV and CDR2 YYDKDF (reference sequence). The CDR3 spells CATSRGENEQFF. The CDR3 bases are TGTGCCACCAGCAGAGGGGAGAATGAGCAGTTCTTC.

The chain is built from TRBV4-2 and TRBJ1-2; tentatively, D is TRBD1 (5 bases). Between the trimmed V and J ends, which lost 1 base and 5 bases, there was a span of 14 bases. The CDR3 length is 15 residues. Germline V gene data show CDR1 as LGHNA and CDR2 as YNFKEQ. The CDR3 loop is CASSQGPLGGYGYTF. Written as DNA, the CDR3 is TGTGCCAGCAGCCAAGGGCCCCTGGGGGGTTATGGCTACACCTTC.

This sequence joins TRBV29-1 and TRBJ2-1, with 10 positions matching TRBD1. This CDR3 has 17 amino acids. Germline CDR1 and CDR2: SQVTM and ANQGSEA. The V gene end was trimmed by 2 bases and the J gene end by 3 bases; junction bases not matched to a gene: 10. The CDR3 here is CSVEPLPGQGIYNEQFF. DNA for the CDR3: TGCAGCGTTGAACCCCTACCGGGACAGGGGATCTACAATGAGCAGTTCTTC.

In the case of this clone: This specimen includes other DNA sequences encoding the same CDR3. The CDR3 DNA reads TGTGCCAGCAGTTACGGGACAGGGATTAATTCACCCCTCCACTTT. It yields the protein CASSYGTGINSPLHF. This chain links TRBV5-4 with TRBJ1-6; 9 bases fit TRBD1. Germline V gene sequence: CDR1 SGHNT, CDR2 YYREEE (reference sequence). The CDR3 extends over 15 amino acids. The V and J ends lost 5 bases and 6 bases, in that order; junction bases with no gene match: 6.

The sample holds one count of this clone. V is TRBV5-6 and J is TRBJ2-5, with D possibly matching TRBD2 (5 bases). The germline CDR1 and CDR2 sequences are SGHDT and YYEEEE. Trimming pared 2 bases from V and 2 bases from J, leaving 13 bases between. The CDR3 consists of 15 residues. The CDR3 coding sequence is TGTGCCAGCAGCTTTAGCTTTAGCGATCAAGAGACCCAGTACTTC. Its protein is CASSFSFSDQETQYF.

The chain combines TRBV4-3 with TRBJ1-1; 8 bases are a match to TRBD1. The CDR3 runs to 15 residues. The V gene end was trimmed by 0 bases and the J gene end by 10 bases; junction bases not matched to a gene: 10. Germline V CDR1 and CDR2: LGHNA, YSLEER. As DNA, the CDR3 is TGCGCCAGCAGCCAAGAGGTCGGACAGGGCTTAGGAGCTTTCTTT. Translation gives CASSQEVGQGLGAFF.

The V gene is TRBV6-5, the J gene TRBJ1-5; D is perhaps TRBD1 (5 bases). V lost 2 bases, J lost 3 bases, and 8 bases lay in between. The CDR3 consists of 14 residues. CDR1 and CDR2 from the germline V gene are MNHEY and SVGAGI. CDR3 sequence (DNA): TGTGCCAGCAGTTACGACAGTGTCAATCAGCCCCAGCATTTT. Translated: CASSYDSVNQPQHF.

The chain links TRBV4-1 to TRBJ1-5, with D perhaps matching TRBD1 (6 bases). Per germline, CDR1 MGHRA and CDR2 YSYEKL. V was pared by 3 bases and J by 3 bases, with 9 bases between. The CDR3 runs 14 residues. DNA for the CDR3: TGCGCCAGCAGCCACGGACAGTTCAATCAGCCCCAGCATTTT. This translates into CASSHGQFNQPQHF.

CDR3 amino acids: CASSPLDNLLNTEAFF. DNA of the CDR3: TGTGCCAGCTCACCTCTGGACAACCTGTTGAACACTGAAGCTTTCTTT. V and J are TRBV18 and TRBJ1-1; tentative D call: TRBD1 (5 bases). CDR1 and CDR2 (germline): KGHSH, LQKENI. The CDR3 has 16 residues. V was cut by 3 bases and J by 0 bases, with 14 bases left in between.

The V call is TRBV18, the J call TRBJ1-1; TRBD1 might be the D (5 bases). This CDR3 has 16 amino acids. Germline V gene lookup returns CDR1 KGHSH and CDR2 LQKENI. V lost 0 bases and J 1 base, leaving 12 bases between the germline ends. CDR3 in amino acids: CASSPPRQGSNTEAFF. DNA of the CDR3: TGTGCCAGCTCACCACCGCGGCAGGGATCGAACACTGAAGCTTTCTTT. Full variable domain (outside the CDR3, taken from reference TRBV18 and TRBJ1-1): NAGVMQNPRHLVRRRGQEARLRCSPMKGHSHVYWYRQLPEEGLKFMVYLQKENIIDESGMPKERFSAEFPKEGPSILRIQQVVRGDSAAYFCASSPPRQGSNTEAFFGQGTRLTVV.

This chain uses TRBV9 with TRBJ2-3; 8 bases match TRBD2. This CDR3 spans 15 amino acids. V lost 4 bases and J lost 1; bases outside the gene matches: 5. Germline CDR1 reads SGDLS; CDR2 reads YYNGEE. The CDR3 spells CASSPGLVGTDTQYF. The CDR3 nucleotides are TGTGCCAGCAGCCCGGGACTAGTTGGCACAGATACGCAGTATTTT.

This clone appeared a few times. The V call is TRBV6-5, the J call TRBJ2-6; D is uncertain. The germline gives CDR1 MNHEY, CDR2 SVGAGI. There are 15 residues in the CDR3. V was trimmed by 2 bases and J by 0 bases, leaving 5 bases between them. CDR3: CASSYQNSGANVLTF. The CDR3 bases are TGTGCCAGCAGTTACCAAAACTCTGGGGCCAACGTCCTGACTTTC.

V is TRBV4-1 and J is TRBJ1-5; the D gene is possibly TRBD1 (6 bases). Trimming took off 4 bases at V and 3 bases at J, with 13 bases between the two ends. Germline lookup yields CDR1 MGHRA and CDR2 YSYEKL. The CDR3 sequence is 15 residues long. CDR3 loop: CASSPGQTLNQPQHF. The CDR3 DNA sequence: TGCGCCAGCAGCCCCGGACAGACCCTCAATCAGCCCCAGCATTTT.

The CDR3 DNA reads as TGTGCCAGCAGCTCCCGGAGGCGCGCAACTAATGAAAAACTGTTTTTT. It specifies CASSSRRRATNEKLFF. The J gene is TRBJ1-4, the V gene TRBV7-2; no clear D gene. V lost 4 bases, J lost 0 bases, and 12 bases lay in between. This CDR3 has 16 amino acids. Germline values: CDR1 SGHTA, CDR2 FQGNSA. The variable domain in full, with the rest retrieved from reference TRBV7-2 and TRBJ1-4, is GAGVSQSPSNKVTEKGKDVELRCDPISGHTALYWYRQSLGQGLEFLIYFQGNSAPDKSGLPSDRFSAERTGGSVSTLTIQRTQQEDSAVYLCASSSRRRATNEKLFFGSGTQLSVL.

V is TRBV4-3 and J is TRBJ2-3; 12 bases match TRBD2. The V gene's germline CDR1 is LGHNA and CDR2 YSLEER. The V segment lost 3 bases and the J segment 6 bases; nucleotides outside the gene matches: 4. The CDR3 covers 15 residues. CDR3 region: CASSQTSGSIDTQYF. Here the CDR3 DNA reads TGCGCCAGCAGCCAGACTAGCGGGAGTATTGATACGCAGTATTTT.

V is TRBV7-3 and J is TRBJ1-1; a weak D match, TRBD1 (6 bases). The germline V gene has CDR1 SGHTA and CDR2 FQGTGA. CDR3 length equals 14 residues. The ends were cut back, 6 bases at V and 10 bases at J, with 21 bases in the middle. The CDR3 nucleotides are TGTGCCAGCAGTCAAGGGGGTGAGGCTTTCGGAGCTTTCTTT. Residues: CASSQGGEAFGAFF.

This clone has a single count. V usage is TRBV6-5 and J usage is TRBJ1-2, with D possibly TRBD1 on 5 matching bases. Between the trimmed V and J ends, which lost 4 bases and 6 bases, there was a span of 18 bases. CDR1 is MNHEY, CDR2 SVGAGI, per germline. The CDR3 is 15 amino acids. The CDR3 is CASSLHRQSADGYTF. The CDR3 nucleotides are TGTGCCAGCAGTTTACATCGACAGAGCGCTGATGGCTACACCTTC.